This T cell receptor (beta chain) was sequenced in a study of T-cell reconstitution after alpha-beta-depleted transplantation in children. Regarding the study as a whole: Two months or so post-transplant, alpha-beta T cells reportedly derived from several hundred expanded graft clones. One year after transplant, T-cell counts and diversity came mostly from newly produced T cells.

Unique molecular identifiers featured in how the TCRbeta library was prepared. TCRdb itself ran the PCR reads through MiXCR, one entry per CDR3 protein. The sample has some 100,000 distinct CDR3 sequences, about 25% seen once. The CDR3 extends over 19 amino acids. CDR1 is LGHDT, CDR2 YNNKEL, per germline (reference sequence). V was trimmed by 3 bases and J by 2 bases, leaving 25 bases between them. Details on this clonotype: As yet, its antigen is unknown.

This clonotype was sampled from a boy younger than 10 with acute lymphoblastic leukemia, due to receive a stem cell transplant. The V call is TRBV3-1, the J call TRBJ2-5; TRBD2 might be the D (6 bases). The specimen was PBMCs, collected before TCRalphabeta/CD19-depleted stem cell transplant. The DNA for the CDR3 is TGTGCCAGCAGCCAGGATTTGATAGCGGAGACACCCACACAAGAGACCCAGTACTTC. Its protein product is CASSQDLIAETPTQETQYF.